The entry that follows covers one T cell receptor (beta chain) sequence. Authors' methods: Nucleated cell counts were estimated from reference gene primer amplification. Clones were sequenced by immunoSEQ multiplex PCR, and TCRdb holds only the in-frame ones, with some missing. The V and J calls and clone size are taken from that table; D and trimming were inferred from the DNA. The repertoire consists of around 52,000 clones, with about four fifths occurring once and the leading ten covering about 5%. V gave up 4 bases and J gave up 7 bases, with 19 bases separating them. The CDR3 totals 15 residues. Looked up from germline, CDR1 is SGHAT and CDR2 is FQNNGV. This entry comes from a study of blood T cell repertoires in COVID-19. Study-level information: Italy, Spain and the United States were the sources of the convalescent and acute COVID-19 samples. PBMCs, B-cell-depleted T cells, or T cells provided the cDNA or gDNA that made up the material.

Specimen: peripheral blood. The source of this sequence is a human donor in a cohort sampled during active COVID-19. V gene TRBV11-2 combines with J gene TRBJ1-1; TRBD1 might be the D (6 bases). The CDR3 protein is CASSSHMSRGVEAFF. The DNA of the CDR3 is TGTGCCAGCAGCTCCCACATGAGCAGGGGTGTTGAAGCTTTCTTT.